These 25 T cell receptor beta chains originate from one sample sequenced in a study of shared clonotypes between healthy human individuals. The table came from immunoSEQ multiplex PCR; TCRdb's copy has only in-frame clones and leaves some out. The sample yields about 2 million clones, 90% to 95% seen once. Sequencing was carried out using naive CD4+ T cells sorted from blood. The subset denotes: CD45RA+ positively selected. All receptors come from a young man in good health.

The rearrangement links TRBV6-5 to TRBJ1-1; D is possibly TRBD1 (6 bases). CDR1 and CDR2 (germline): MNHEY, SVGAGI. V was trimmed by 5 bases and J by 5 bases, leaving 12 bases between them. This CDR3 spans 13 amino acids. In nucleotides, the CDR3 is TGTGCCAGCAGTCAAACAGGGTTAACTGAAGCTTTCTTT. This translates into CASSQTGLTEAFF.

The gene calls are TRBV5-1 and TRBJ2-3; D tentatively reads TRBD1 or TRBD2 (5 bases each). Trimming removed 0 bases at V and 2 bases at J, with 7 bases between. The CDR3 consists of 14 residues. Germline-derived CDR1 and CDR2 are SGHRS and YFSETQ. The CDR3: CASSLGDATDTQYF. For the CDR3, the DNA is TGCGCCAGCAGCTTGGGGGACGCCACAGATACGCAGTATTTT.

V usage is TRBV28 and J usage is TRBJ2-5, with TRBD2 matching 11 bases. From germline, CDR1 is MDHEN and CDR2 SYDVKM. The CDR3 contains 19 residues. V was clipped by 5 bases and J by 2 bases; unmatched bases: 16. The CDR3 loop is CASSLVVAGGPEIQETQYF. CDR3 coding DNA: TGTGCCAGCAGTCTGGTGGTAGCGGGGGGGCCCGAAATTCAAGAGACCCAGTACTTC.

The gene calls are TRBV2 and TRBJ1-1, with D possibly matching TRBD1 (6 bases). The CDR3 length is 14 residues. With 5 bases removed from V and 6 bases from J, the gap between germline ends came to 16 bases. Germline V gene lookup returns CDR1 SNHLY and CDR2 FYNNEI. This chain's CDR3 is CASSFMDRASEAFF. DNA for the CDR3: TGTGCCAGCAGTTTCATGGACAGAGCCTCTGAAGCTTTCTTT.

In its sample, this clone was seen once. The chain employs TRBV4-3 and TRBJ2-3, with 9 nucleotides matching TRBD2. The V and J ends lost 0 bases and 3 bases, in that order; junction bases with no gene match: 13. There are 19 residues in the CDR3. Germline-derived CDR1 and CDR2 are LGHNA and YSLEER. The CDR3, as DNA: TGCGCCAGCAGCCAAGATATGGCGGGAGGGCCGATGGGGACAGATACGCAGTATTTT. Translation: CASSQDMAGGPMGTDTQYF.

The V gene is TRBV29-1, the J gene TRBJ2-1; TRBD2 might be the D (5 bases). V was pared by 4 bases and J by 0 bases, with 16 bases between. This CDR3 is 16 amino acids long. Germline V lookup: CDR1 SQVTM, CDR2 ANQGSEA. CDR3: CSVGEVGRGSYNEQFF. CDR3 DNA sequence: TGCAGCGTTGGAGAGGTTGGGAGAGGCTCCTACAATGAGCAGTTCTTC.

This clone was recorded once. The chain combines TRBV25-1 with TRBJ2-7, with 8 bases lining up with TRBD1. Losses at the gene ends were 4 bases for V and 2 bases for J; bases not matched to a gene: 13. Germline loops: CDR1 MGHDK, CDR2 SYGVNS. The CDR3 is 17 residues long. This chain's CDR3 is CASSGPSDRGGTYEQYF. The CDR3 DNA follows: TGTGCCAGCAGTGGCCCCTCCGACAGGGGTGGAACCTACGAGCAGTACTTC.

CDR3 loop: CASTILPLYEQYF. The CDR3, as DNA: TGTGCCAGCACGATACTACCTCTCTACGAGCAGTACTTC. This chain links TRBV2 with TRBJ2-7; D unclear. Germline CDR1 and CDR2: SNHLY and FYNNEI. Trimming removed 7 bases at V and 3 bases at J, with 13 bases between. This CDR3 comprises 13 residues.

This chain connects TRBV5-6 to TRBJ1-3; 8 positions match TRBD1. V lost 0 bases and J lost 3; bases outside the gene matches: 2. The CDR3 contains 15 residues. Germline V gives CDR1 SGHDT, CDR2 YYEEEE. CDR3 sequence (DNA): TGTGCCAGCAGCTTGGGGACAGGGTATGGAAACACCATATATTTT. It yields the protein CASSLGTGYGNTIYF.

The chain combines TRBV29-1 with TRBJ1-6; no clear D. Germline assignment: CDR1 SQVTM and CDR2 ANQGSEA. V shed 6 bases and J shed 7 bases, with 10 bases lying between them. The CDR3 runs 12 residues. CDR3 sequence: CSVVQENSPLHF. The CDR3 region has the DNA TGCAGCGTGGTCCAGGAGAATTCACCCCTCCACTTT. Full variable domain (rest looked up from reference TRBV29-1 and TRBJ1-6): SAVISQKPSRDICQRGTSLTIQCQVDSQVTMMFWYRQQPGQSLTLIATANQGSEATYESGFVIDKFPISRPNLTFSTLTVSNMSPEDSSIYLCSVVQENSPLHFGNGTRLTVT.

The chain links TRBV6-1 to TRBJ2-1; D is perhaps TRBD2 (5 bases). The CDR3 covers 13 residues. Trimming removed 6 bases from V and 7 bases from J, with 13 bases in between. Germline values: CDR1 MNHNS, CDR2 SASEGT. The CDR3 DNA follows: TGTGCCAGCAGATCCCTCTCGGGGAATGAGCAGTTCTTC. Its protein product is CASRSLSGNEQFF.

CDR3 coding DNA: TGTGCCAGCAGGAAAGGGTTGGCCCTGGAGAATGAGCAGTTCTTC. It codes for CASRKGLALENEQFF. The gene calls are TRBV11-2 and TRBJ2-1; D unclear. This CDR3 has 15 amino acids. The germline CDR1 and CDR2 sequences are SGHAT and FQNNGV. Trimming stripped 6 bases from V and 7 bases from J, with 19 bases between. Variable domain in full (rest from reference TRBV11-2 and TRBJ2-1): EAGVAQSPRYKIIEKRQSVAFWCNPISGHATLYWYQQILGQGPKLLIQFQNNGVVDDSQLPKDRFSAERLKGVDSTLKIQPAKLEDSAVYLCASRKGLALENEQFFGPGTRLTVL.

In this sample, this clone turned up once. V gene TRBV13 combines with J gene TRBJ2-3; D may be TRBD1 (6 bases). Per germline, CDR1 PRHDT and CDR2 FYEKMQ (reference sequence). The CDR3 sequence is 20 residues long. Between the trimmed V and J ends, which lost 4 bases and 0 bases, there was a span of 26 bases. CDR3 sequence: CASSSLTQFWGQSSTDTQYF. CDR3 DNA sequence: TGTGCCAGCAGCTCGTTAACACAATTTTGGGGGCAGTCTAGCACAGATACGCAGTATTTT.

The J gene is TRBJ2-7, the V gene TRBV7-2; 10 bases are a match to TRBD2. Per the germline V gene, CDR1 is SGHTA and CDR2 is FQGNSA. This CDR3 comprises 16 residues. Trimming took 6 bases from V and 5 from J; bases not matched to a gene: 13. The CDR3 loop is CASRPQPLAGSHEQYF. The DNA of the CDR3 is TGTGCCAGCAGGCCCCAGCCACTAGCGGGATCCCACGAGCAGTACTTC.

The rearrangement uses TRBV18 and TRBJ1-4; D gene unclear. The germline CDR1 and CDR2 sequences are KGHSH and LQKENI. This CDR3 contains 14 residues. V lost 3 bases, J lost 5 bases, and 10 bases lay in between. The chain's CDR3 is CASSPQQLNEKLFF. CDR3 sequence (DNA): TGTGCCAGCTCACCGCAACAGTTAAATGAAAAACTGTTTTTT.

The V and J genes are TRBV5-3 and TRBJ1-5, with D possibly matching TRBD1 (5 bases). TRBV5-3 is an open reading frame, and its role is uncertain. The V end was cut by 4 bases, the J end by 5 bases, with 16 bases between. The CDR3 length is 15 residues. The DNA of the CDR3 is TGTGCCAGAAGCCTACCCCGGGACCCTTATCAGCCCCAGCATTTT. It translates to CARSLPRDPYQPQHF.

This clone was counted only a few times. The rearrangement links TRBV29-1 to TRBJ1-1; tentative D call: TRBD1 (5 bases). The CDR3 covers 13 residues. Germline loops: CDR1 SQVTM, CDR2 ANQGSEA. V lost 7 bases and J lost 1, with 13 bases in between. The CDR3 here is CSARRTTNTEAFF. DNA for the CDR3: TGCAGCGCAAGACGGACAACGAACACTGAAGCTTTCTTT.

The chain combines TRBV30 with TRBJ1-1; a weak D match, TRBD1 (5 bases). V lost 5 bases, J lost 11 bases, and 21 bases lay in between. This CDR3 has 13 amino acids. Germline CDR1 reads GTSNPN; CDR2 reads SVGIG (reference sequence). The CDR3 here is CAWLGLTPGGAFF. The CDR3 DNA is TGTGCCTGGTTGGGACTCACCCCCGGTGGGGCTTTCTTT.

The rearrangement uses TRBV2 and TRBJ2-3, with D hard to call. Looked up from germline, CDR1 is SNHLY and CDR2 is FYNNEI. This CDR3 contains 15 residues. V lost 5 bases, J lost 0 bases, and 12 bases lay in between. The CDR3 loop is CASSLLETSTDTQYF. CDR3 coding DNA: TGTGCCAGCAGTCTACTTGAGACTAGCACAGATACGCAGTATTTT.

The genes are TRBV25-1 and TRBJ2-7; the match to TRBD2 covers 10 bases. The CDR3 spans 15 residues. The germline V gene encodes CDR1 MGHDK and CDR2 SYGVNS. V shed 6 bases and J 5 bases; nucleotides not matched to a gene: 10. The CDR3 loop reads CASSGPGLAIHEQYF. The CDR3 nucleotides are TGTGCCAGCAGCGGCCCGGGACTAGCGATCCACGAGCAGTACTTC.

The chain couples TRBV6-1 to TRBJ2-4; D perhaps matches TRBD1 (6 bases). CDR1 and CDR2 (germline): MNHNS, SASEGT. Trimming left V 7 bases short and J 5 bases short, with 15 bases between. The CDR3 is made up of 14 amino acids. CDR3 in amino acids: CASKGRWTENIQYF. The CDR3 nucleotides are TGTGCCAGCAAGGGTAGGTGGACAGAAAACATTCAGTACTTC.

DNA of the CDR3: TGTGCCAGCAGTCCGACTAGCGGGAGGTTAGATACGCAGTATTTT. It yields the protein CASSPTSGRLDTQYF. This chain links TRBV13 with TRBJ2-3; 13 bases line up with TRBD2. The CDR3 covers 15 residues. V lost 6 bases to trimming and J lost 5 bases; unmatched junction nucleotides: 5. Looked up from germline, CDR1 is PRHDT and CDR2 is FYEKMQ (reference sequence).

The chain uses TRBV7-2 and TRBJ2-3, with D tentatively TRBD1 (5 bases). Trimming removed 5 bases at V and 4 bases at J, with 19 bases between. CDR3 size: 16 residues. Germline V CDR1 and CDR2: SGHTA, FQGNSA. The CDR3 DNA is TGTGCCAGCAGCCCACTGGGGCAGGATCTAGCAGATACGCAGTATTTT. Its protein product is CASSPLGQDLADTQYF.

The rearrangement joins TRBV2 to TRBJ1-2, with D tentatively TRBD1 (6 bases). V shed 6 bases and J shed 3 bases, with 11 bases lying between them. Germline V gene lookup returns CDR1 SNHLY and CDR2 FYNNEI. CDR3 length: 13 amino acids. The CDR3 loop is CASSPRGDYGYTF. The CDR3 DNA reads TGTGCCAGCAGCCCCAGGGGCGACTATGGCTACACCTTC.

In regard to this clone: This CDR3 is also generated by other DNA sequences in the sample. This chain uses TRBV2 with TRBJ2-2; D gene unclear. Germline lookup yields CDR1 SNHLY and CDR2 FYNNEI. The germline V and J ends were trimmed by 4 bases and 1 base, with 7 bases remaining between them. CDR3 length: 14 amino acids. The CDR3 protein is CASSGQMNTGELFF. CDR3 nucleotide sequence: TGTGCCAGCAGTGGGCAAATGAACACCGGGGAGCTGTTTTTT.